This TCR beta chain was captured in a study of blood T cells in healthy people across ages. About the research overall: Roughly one uniquely barcoded beta molecule per two T cells was captured. Notes on the study in general: Investigators viewed diversity estimates from one million T cells as underestimates, the study reported. The long-lived group displayed more naive CD4+ cells, plus higher diversity, than the aged donors did.

Donation came from healthy Caucasian individuals in Russia who were aged roughly 6 to 100. Details on this clonotype: No antigen is known for it.

The authors ran a second PCR of about 6 to 11 cycles using a sample-barcoded 5' primer and a J-beta primer mix. A single record per CDR3 protein comes from TCRdb applying MiXCR to the 5' RACE reads. The sample comprises around 1.5 million distinct CDR3 sequences, about 40% of which are singletons, and around 8% rests with the top ten. V trimming: 6 bases; J trimming: 2 bases; junction bases outside the gene matches: 11. The CDR3 contains 16 residues. CDR1 and CDR2 from the germline V gene are SNHLY and FYNNEI. Input material: blood. The receptor was isolated from a woman younger than 30 in good health. The gene calls are TRBV2 and TRBJ2-3, with 7 bases that match TRBD2. This CDR3 is CASSETSRVITDTQYF. The CDR3, as DNA: TGTGCCAGCAGCGAGACTAGCCGGGTAATCACAGATACGCAGTATTTT.